The clone carrying this TCR beta chain was seen many times. No antigen is known for it. The data were obtained in a study of beta chain features in type 1 diabetes. Findings of the study overall: Within patients, naive, central memory and Treg TCRB repertoires seemed more similar than within healthy donors.

The CDR3 is made up of 15 amino acids. J gave up 5 bases and V 5 bases, and 7 bases lay outside the gene matches. Germline V CDR1 and CDR2: SEHNR, FQNEAQ (reference sequence). Expressed TCRB transcripts got sequenced, as all isolated RNA was reverse transcribed. This table comes from immunoSEQ multiplex PCR, and its TCRdb copy is limited to in-frame clones, with some not included. The sample lists over 120,000 clones, about 10% occurring once. CD45RO/CCR7/CD25/CD127/CD95/CD27 sorting isolated CD4+ naive, central memory, regulatory and stem cell-like memory cells. The gene calls are TRBV7-9 and TRBJ2-1; 9 bases agree with TRBD2. The clonotype originates from a man between 18 and 29 years old in good health. Input material: central memory CD4+ T cells from blood. The DNA of the CDR3 is TGTGCCAGCAGCAGTAGCGGGGGTGTCCACAATGAGCAGTTCTTC. Protein product: CASSSSGGVHNEQFF.